The present T cell receptor (beta chain) was sequenced within a study of cytomegalovirus exposure and HLA in healthy donors. Use of 60 Vbeta and 13 Jbeta primers characterized the PCR. Assay used: immunoSEQ multiplex PCR; TCRdb lists only in-frame clones, some missing. The sample lists 85,000 to 100,000 clones; around 76% were seen once. V gave up 2 bases and J gave up 0 bases, with 8 bases separating them. Germline V CDR1 and CDR2: SGHVS, FNYEAQ. This CDR3 comprises 15 residues. This clonotype was sampled from a man aged 40-55 years in good health and CMV-seropositive. The sample comprised PBMCs. The chain has TRBV7-6 and TRBJ2-1, with D perhaps matching TRBD2 (5 bases). DNA of the CDR3: TGTGCCAGCAGCTTACTAGGGAGCTCCTACAATGAGCAGTTCTTC. It codes for CASSLLGSSYNEQFF.